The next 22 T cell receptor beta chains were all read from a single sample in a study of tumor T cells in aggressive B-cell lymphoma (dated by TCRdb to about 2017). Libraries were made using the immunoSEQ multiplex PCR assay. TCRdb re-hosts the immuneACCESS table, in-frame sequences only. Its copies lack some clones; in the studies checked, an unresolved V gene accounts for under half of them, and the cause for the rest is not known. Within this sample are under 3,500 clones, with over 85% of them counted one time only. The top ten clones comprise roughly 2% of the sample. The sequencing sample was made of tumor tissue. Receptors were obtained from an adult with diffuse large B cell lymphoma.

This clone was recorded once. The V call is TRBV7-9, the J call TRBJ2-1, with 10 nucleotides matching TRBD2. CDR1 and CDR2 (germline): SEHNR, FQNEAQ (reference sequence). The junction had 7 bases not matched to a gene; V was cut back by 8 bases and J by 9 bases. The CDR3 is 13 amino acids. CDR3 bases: TGTGCCAGCGCCTCTAGCGGGAGTATTGAGCAGTTCTTC. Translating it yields CASASSGSIEQFF.

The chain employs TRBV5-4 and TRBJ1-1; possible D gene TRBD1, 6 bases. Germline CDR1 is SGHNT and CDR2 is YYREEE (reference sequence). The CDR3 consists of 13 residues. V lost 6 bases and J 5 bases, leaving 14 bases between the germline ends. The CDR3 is CASKARGRTEAFF. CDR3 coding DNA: TGTGCCAGCAAAGCGCGGGGGCGAACTGAAGCTTTCTTT.

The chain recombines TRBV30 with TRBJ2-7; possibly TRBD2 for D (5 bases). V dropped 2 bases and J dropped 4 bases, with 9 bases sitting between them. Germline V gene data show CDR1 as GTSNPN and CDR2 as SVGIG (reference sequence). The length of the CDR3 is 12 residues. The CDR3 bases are TGTGCCTGGAGTTCGGGGTCATACGAGCAGTACTTC. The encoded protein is CAWSSGSYEQYF.

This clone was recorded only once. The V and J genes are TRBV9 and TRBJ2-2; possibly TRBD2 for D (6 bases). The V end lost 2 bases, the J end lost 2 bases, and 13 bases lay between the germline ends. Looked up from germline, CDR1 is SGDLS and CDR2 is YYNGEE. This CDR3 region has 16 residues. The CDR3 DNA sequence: TGTGCCAGCAGCGTGGCACGGGGGACCAACACCGGGGAGCTGTTTTTT. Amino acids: CASSVARGTNTGELFF. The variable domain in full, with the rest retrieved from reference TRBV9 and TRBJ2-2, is DSGVTQTPKHLITATGQRVTLRCSPRSGDLSVYWYQQSLDQGLQFLIQYYNGEERAKGNILERFSAQQFPDLHSELNLSSLELGDSALYFCASSVARGTNTGELFFGEGSRLTVL.

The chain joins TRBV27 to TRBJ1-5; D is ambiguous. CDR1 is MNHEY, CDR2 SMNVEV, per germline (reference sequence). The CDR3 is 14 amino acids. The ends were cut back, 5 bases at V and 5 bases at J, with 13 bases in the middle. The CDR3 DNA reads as TGTGCCAGCAGTAGCAGAGGTTCAGATCAGCCCCAGCATTTT. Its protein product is CASSSRGSDQPQHF.

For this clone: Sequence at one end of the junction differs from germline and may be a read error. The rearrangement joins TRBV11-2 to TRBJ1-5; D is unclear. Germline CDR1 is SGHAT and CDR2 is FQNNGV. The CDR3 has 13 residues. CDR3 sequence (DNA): TGTGCCAGCAGCATAGATGACTATCAGCCCCAGCATTTT. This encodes CASSIDDYQPQHF.

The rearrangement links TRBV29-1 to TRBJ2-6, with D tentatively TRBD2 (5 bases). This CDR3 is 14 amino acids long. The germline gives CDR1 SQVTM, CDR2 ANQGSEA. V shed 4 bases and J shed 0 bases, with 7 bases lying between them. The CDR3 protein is CSVGGASGANVLTF. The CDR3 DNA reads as TGCAGCGTTGGGGGAGCCTCTGGGGCCAACGTCCTGACTTTC. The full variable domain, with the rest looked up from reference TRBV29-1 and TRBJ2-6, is SAVISQKPSRDICQRGTSLTIQCQVDSQVTMMFWYRQQPGQSLTLIATANQGSEATYESGFVIDKFPISRPNLTFSTLTVSNMSPEDSSIYLCSVGGASGANVLTFGAGSRLTVL.

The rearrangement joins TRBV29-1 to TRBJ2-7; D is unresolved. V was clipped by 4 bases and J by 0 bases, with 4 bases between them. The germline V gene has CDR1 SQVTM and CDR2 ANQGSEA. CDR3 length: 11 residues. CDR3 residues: CSVANSYEQYF. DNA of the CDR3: TGCAGCGTTGCCAACTCCTACGAGCAGTACTTC.

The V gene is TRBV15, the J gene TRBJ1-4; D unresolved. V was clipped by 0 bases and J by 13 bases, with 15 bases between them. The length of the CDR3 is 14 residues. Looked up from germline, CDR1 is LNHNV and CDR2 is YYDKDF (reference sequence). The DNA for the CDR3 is TGTGCCACCAGCAGAGATTGGGAGGCCTCGGGACTGTTTTTT. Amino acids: CATSRDWEASGLFF.

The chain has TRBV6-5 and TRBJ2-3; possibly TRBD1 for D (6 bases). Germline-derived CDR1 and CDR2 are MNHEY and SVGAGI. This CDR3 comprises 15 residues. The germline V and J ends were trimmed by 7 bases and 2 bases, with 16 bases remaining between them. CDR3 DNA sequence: TGTGCCAGCACCCTCGGACAGACTAACACAGATACGCAGTATTTT. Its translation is CASTLGQTNTDTQYF.

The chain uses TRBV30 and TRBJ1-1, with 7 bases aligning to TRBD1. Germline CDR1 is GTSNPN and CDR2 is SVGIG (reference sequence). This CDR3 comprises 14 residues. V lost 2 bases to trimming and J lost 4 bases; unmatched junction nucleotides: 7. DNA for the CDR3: TGTGCCTGGAGTTACCGGGACAGAACCACTGAAGCTTTCTTT. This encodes CAWSYRDRTTEAFF.

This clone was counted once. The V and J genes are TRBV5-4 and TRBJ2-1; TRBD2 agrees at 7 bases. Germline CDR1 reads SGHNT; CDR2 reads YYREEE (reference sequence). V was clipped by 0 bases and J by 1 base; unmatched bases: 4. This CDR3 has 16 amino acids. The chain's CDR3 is CASSLGVSGSYNEQFF. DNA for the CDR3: TGTGCCAGCAGCTTGGGGGTTAGCGGGTCCTACAATGAGCAGTTCTTC.

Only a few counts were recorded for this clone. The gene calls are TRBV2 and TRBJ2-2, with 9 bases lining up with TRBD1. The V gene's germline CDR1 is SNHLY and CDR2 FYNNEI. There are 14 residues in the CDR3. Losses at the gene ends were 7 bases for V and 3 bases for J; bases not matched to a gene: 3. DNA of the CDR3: TGTGCCAGCATGGGACAGGGTTACACCGGGGAGCTGTTTTTT. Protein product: CASMGQGYTGELFF.

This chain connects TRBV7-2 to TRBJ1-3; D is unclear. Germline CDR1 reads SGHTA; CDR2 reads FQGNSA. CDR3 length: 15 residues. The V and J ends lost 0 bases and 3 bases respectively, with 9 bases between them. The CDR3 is CASSLAVADGNTIYF. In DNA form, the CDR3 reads TGTGCCAGCAGCTTAGCGGTGGCAGATGGAAACACCATATATTTT.

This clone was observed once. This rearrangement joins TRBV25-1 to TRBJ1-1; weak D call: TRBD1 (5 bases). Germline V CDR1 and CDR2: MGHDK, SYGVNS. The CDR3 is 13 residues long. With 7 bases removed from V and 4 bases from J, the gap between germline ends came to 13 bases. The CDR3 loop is CASTREGRTEAFF. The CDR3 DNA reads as TGTGCCAGCACCAGGGAAGGGCGCACTGAAGCTTTCTTT.

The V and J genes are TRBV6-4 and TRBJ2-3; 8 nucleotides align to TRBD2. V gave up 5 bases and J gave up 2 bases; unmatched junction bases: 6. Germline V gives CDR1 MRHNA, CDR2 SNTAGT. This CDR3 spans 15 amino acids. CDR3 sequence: CASSRTGGYTDTQYF. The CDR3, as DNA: TGTGCCAGCAGTAGAACGGGAGGGTACACAGATACGCAGTATTTT.

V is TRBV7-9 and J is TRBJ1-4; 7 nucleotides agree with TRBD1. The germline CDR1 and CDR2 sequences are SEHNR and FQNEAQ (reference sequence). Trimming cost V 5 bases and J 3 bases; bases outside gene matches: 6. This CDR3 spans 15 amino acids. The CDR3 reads CASSQAGQPNEKLFF. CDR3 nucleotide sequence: TGTGCCAGCAGCCAGGCGGGACAGCCTAATGAAAAACTGTTTTTT. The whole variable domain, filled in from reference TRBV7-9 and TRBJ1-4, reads DTGVSQNPRHKITKRGQNVTFRCDPISEHNRLYWYRQTLGQGPEFLTYFQNEAQLEKSRLLSDRFSAERPKGSFSTLEIQRTEQGDSAMYLCASSQAGQPNEKLFFGSGTQLSVL.

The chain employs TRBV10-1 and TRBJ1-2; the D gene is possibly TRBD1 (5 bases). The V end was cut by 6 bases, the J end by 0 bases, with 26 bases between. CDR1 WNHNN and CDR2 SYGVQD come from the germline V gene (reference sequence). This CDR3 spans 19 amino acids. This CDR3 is CASREQNRQPPRPNYGYTF. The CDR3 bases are TGCGCCAGCAGAGAGCAAAACAGACAGCCTCCTCGCCCTAACTATGGCTACACCTTC.

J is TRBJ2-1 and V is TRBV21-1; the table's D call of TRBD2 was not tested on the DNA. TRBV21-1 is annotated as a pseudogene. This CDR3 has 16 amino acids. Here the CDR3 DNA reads TGTGCCAGCAGCAAGACTAGCGGGAGGGCAGGGAATGAGCAGTTCTTC. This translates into CASSKTSGRAGNEQFF.

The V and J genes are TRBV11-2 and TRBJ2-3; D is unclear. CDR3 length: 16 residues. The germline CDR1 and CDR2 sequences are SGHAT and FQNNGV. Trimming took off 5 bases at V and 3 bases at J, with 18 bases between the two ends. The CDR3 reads CASSLKVLVETDTQYF. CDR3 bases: TGTGCCAGCAGCCTTAAGGTTCTAGTCGAGACAGATACGCAGTATTTT.

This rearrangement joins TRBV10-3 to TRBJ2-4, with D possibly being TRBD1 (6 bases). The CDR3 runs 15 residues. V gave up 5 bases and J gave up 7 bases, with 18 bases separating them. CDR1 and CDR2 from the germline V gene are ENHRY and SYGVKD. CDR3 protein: CAISPGAGVRNIQYF. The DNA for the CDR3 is TGTGCCATCAGTCCAGGGGCTGGGGTTAGGAACATTCAGTACTTC.

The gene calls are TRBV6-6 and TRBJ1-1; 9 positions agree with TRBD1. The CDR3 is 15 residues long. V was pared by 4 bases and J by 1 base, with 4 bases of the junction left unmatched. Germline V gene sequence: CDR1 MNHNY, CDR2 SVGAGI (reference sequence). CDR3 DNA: TGTGCCAGCAGTTCCCAGGACAGGGGGAACACTGAAGCTTTCTTT. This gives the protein CASSSQDRGNTEAFF.